These T cell receptor beta chains were read from a single sample in a study of cytomegalovirus exposure and HLA in healthy donors. Profiling relied on immunoSEQ multiplex PCR, and the TCRdb table lists in-frame clones only, not all of them. The sample holds some 90,000 clones, nearly 80% seen once. Sequencing was done on a sample of PBMCs. Receptors originate from a woman aged 40 to 55 in good health and CMV-seronegative. Each CDR3 is given with its conserved first and last residue. Fields, in order: D gene, clone size, V gene, J gene, CDR3 protein, CDR3 DNA. D genes are given only for firm matches. Rows give clone size only sometimes, using once, few, many, or a class for an expanded clone.

D gene: -; clone size: -; V gene: TRBV19; J gene: TRBJ2-7; CDR3 protein: CASSIIWMRGRRYEQYF; CDR3 DNA: TGTGCCAGTAGTATAATCTGGATGCGGGGCCGCCGCTACGAGCAGTACTTC
D gene: -; clone size: -; V gene: TRBV21-1; J gene: TRBJ1-2; CDR3 protein: CASSFRGGIDGSSRHGYTF; CDR3 DNA: TGTGCCAGCAGCTTCCGAGGAGGGATTGATGGATCCTCAAGGCATGGCTACACCTTC
D gene: TRBD2; clone size: -; V gene: TRBV7-2; J gene: TRBJ2-2; CDR3 protein: CASSGLAGTNTGELFF; CDR3 DNA: TGTGCCAGCTCCGGACTAGCGGGAACGAACACCGGGGAGCTGTTTTTT
D gene: -; clone size: -; V gene: TRBV11-2; J gene: TRBJ2-2; CDR3 protein: CASSSKQDPNRELFF; CDR3 DNA: TGTGCCAGCAGCTCGAAGCAGGATCCGAACCGGGAGCTGTTTTTT
D gene: TRBD2; clone size: -; V gene: TRBV5-1; J gene: TRBJ2-7; CDR3 protein: CASSSQSGGSYEQYF; CDR3 DNA: TGCGCCAGCAGCTCCCAGAGCGGGGGATCCTACGAGCAGTACTTC
D gene: TRBD1; clone size: -; V gene: TRBV5-4; J gene: TRBJ2-1; CDR3 protein: CASSSRDSNEQFF; CDR3 DNA: TGTGCCAGCAGCTCCAGGGACAGCAATGAGCAGTTCTTC
D gene: TRBD2; clone size: -; V gene: TRBV15; J gene: TRBJ2-2; CDR3 protein: CATSLGLAVGGELFF; CDR3 DNA: TGTGCCACCAGCTTGGGACTAGCAGTAGGCGGGGAGCTGTTTTTT
D gene: TRBD1; clone size: -; V gene: TRBV5-1; J gene: TRBJ2-3; CDR3 protein: CASSYLEDRGFLDTQYF; CDR3 DNA: TGCGCCAGCAGCTACCTCGAGGACAGGGGCTTCTTAGATACGCAGTATTTT
D gene: -; clone size: -; V gene: TRBV27; J gene: TRBJ1-1; CDR3 protein: CASRRGLTEAFF; CDR3 DNA: TGTGCCAGCAGGAGGGGGTTGACTGAAGCTTTCTTT
D gene: -; clone size: -; V gene: TRBV9; J gene: TRBJ2-2; CDR3 protein: CASSAWVFTGNTGELFF; CDR3 DNA: TGTGCCAGCAGCGCTTGGGTGTTCACAGGCAACACCGGGGAGCTGTTTTTT
D gene: -; clone size: -; V gene: TRBV6-4; J gene: TRBJ2-1; CDR3 protein: CASSPASRNEQFF; CDR3 DNA: TGTGCCAGCAGTCCTGCTAGCCGGAATGAGCAGTTCTTC
D gene: TRBD2; clone size: -; V gene: TRBV28; J gene: TRBJ2-1; CDR3 protein: CASSPGLAGALGYNEQFF; CDR3 DNA: TGTGCCAGCAGTCCGGGACTAGCGGGAGCCCTGGGGTACAATGAGCAGTTCTTC
D gene: -; clone size: -; V gene: TRBV28; J gene: TRBJ1-2; CDR3 protein: CASFSPAGDGYTF; CDR3 DNA: TGTGCCAGCTTTTCCCCGGCCGGGGATGGCTACACCTTC
D gene: -; clone size: -; V gene: TRBV7-9; J gene: TRBJ2-6; CDR3 protein: CASSGRQSSGANVLTF; CDR3 DNA: TGTGCCAGCAGCGGACGACAGAGCTCTGGGGCCAACGTCCTGACTTTC
D gene: TRBD2; clone size: -; V gene: TRBV5-1; J gene: TRBJ2-1; CDR3 protein: CASSLLPSGILSSYNEQFF; CDR3 DNA: TGCGCCAGCAGCTTGCTACCTAGCGGGATTCTAAGCTCCTACAATGAGCAGTTCTTC
D gene: TRBD1; clone size: -; V gene: TRBV29-1; J gene: TRBJ1-5; CDR3 protein: CSVVIGAAGGQPQHF; CDR3 DNA: TGCAGCGTCGTTATCGGGGCCGCAGGGGGTCAGCCCCAGCATTTT
D gene: TRBD1; clone size: -; V gene: TRBV28; J gene: TRBJ2-1; CDR3 protein: CASSSNGDRGGNEQFF; CDR3 DNA: TGTGCCAGCAGTTCAAACGGGGACAGGGGAGGGAATGAGCAGTTCTTC
D gene: TRBD1; clone size: -; V gene: TRBV5-1; J gene: TRBJ2-1; CDR3 protein: CASSLEQGLNEQFF; CDR3 DNA: TGCGCCAGCAGCTTGGAACAGGGGCTCAATGAGCAGTTCTTC
D gene: TRBD1; clone size: -; V gene: TRBV19; J gene: TRBJ2-6; CDR3 protein: CASKVPLGGTGATSGANVLTF; CDR3 DNA: TGTGCCAGTAAGGTCCCCCTTGGGGGGACAGGGGCTACCTCTGGGGCCAACGTCCTGACTTTC
D gene: TRBD2; clone size: -; V gene: TRBV5-1; J gene: TRBJ2-7; CDR3 protein: CASSGVTSGRLYEQYF; CDR3 DNA: TGCGCCAGCAGCGGGGTTACTAGCGGGAGACTCTACGAGCAGTACTTC
D gene: -; clone size: few; V gene: TRBV6-6; J gene: TRBJ1-4; CDR3 protein: CASSYSRQAGEKLFF; CDR3 DNA: TGTGCCAGCAGTTACTCCAGACAGGCGGGTGAAAAACTGTTTTTT
D gene: TRBD1; clone size: few; V gene: TRBV2; J gene: TRBJ1-1; CDR3 protein: CASQSDRGLNTEAFF; CDR3 DNA: TGTGCCAGCCAAAGCGACAGGGGGTTGAACACTGAAGCTTTCTTT
D gene: -; clone size: -; V gene: TRBV7-9; J gene: TRBJ1-4; CDR3 protein: CASSKDTEKLFF; CDR3 DNA: TGTGCCAGCAGCAAGGACACTGAAAAACTGTTTTTT
D gene: -; clone size: -; V gene: TRBV18; J gene: TRBJ2-7; CDR3 protein: CASSPRAAGGEQYF; CDR3 DNA: TGTGCCAGCTCACCAAGGGCAGCCGGAGGGGAGCAGTACTTC
D gene: TRBD2; clone size: -; V gene: TRBV4-1; J gene: TRBJ2-3; CDR3 protein: CASSQDTTSGRAYADTQYF; CDR3 DNA: TGCGCCAGCAGCCAAGATACAACTAGCGGGAGGGCCTATGCAGATACGCAGTATTTT
D gene: TRBD1; clone size: -; V gene: TRBV18; J gene: TRBJ2-5; CDR3 protein: CASSPPTGAGETQYF; CDR3 DNA: TGTGCCAGCTCACCCCCGACAGGGGCGGGCGAGACCCAGTACTTC
D gene: TRBD1; clone size: -; V gene: TRBV27; J gene: TRBJ1-6; CDR3 protein: CASSADRWNSPLHF; CDR3 DNA: TGTGCCAGCAGCGCGGACAGGTGGAATTCACCCCTCCACTTT
D gene: -; clone size: few; V gene: TRBV4-1; J gene: TRBJ2-2; CDR3 protein: CASSQVELNTGELFF; CDR3 DNA: TGCGCCAGCAGCCAAGTCGAGCTGAACACCGGGGAGCTGTTTTTT
D gene: -; clone size: few; V gene: TRBV28; J gene: TRBJ1-2; CDR3 protein: CASSLATVRCGYTF; CDR3 DNA: TGTGCCAGCAGTCTAGCGACGGTGCGATGCGGCTACACCTTC
D gene: -; clone size: -; V gene: TRBV27; J gene: TRBJ2-6; CDR3 protein: CASSFSGFLSGANVLTF; CDR3 DNA: TGTGCCAGCAGTTTTAGCGGATTCCTCTCTGGGGCCAACGTCCTGACTTTC
D gene: -; clone size: -; V gene: TRBV2; J gene: TRBJ2-3; CDR3 protein: CASSSDTTDTQYF; CDR3 DNA: TGTGCCAGCAGTTCCGACACCACAGATACGCAGTATTTT
D gene: TRBD2; clone size: -; V gene: TRBV19; J gene: TRBJ2-1; CDR3 protein: CASRYKGGRPYNEQFF; CDR3 DNA: TGTGCCAGTCGTTATAAGGGCGGGAGACCCTACAATGAGCAGTTCTTC